The 21 T cell receptor beta chains below all came from one sample that was sequenced in a study of CD4 T cells in relation to SARS-CoV-2 and coronaviruses. TCRdb's table, derived via immunoSEQ multiplex PCR, lists solely in-frame clones and lacks some. The sample shows just over 25,000 clones, roughly 70% of them seen only once. For these receptors, no antigen is known. Before the COVID-19 pandemic, during about 2010-2018, CD4+ T cells were taken from unexposed donors. After approximately 10 days of culture, CD4+ T cells were isolated. The sample consisted of CD4+ T cells from PBMCs, cultured in vitro. The receptors were sampled from a human donor in good health.

This clone appeared a few times. The chain combines TRBV6-2 or TRBV6-3 with TRBJ2-2; D not certain. The CDR3 is made up of 17 amino acids. The germline V gene has CDR1 MNHEY and CDR2 SVGEGT. Trimming stripped 6 bases from V and 0 bases from J, with 17 bases between. CDR3 in amino acids: CASSQNKKFANTGELFF. CDR3 DNA: TGTGCCAGCAGCCAAAATAAAAAGTTCGCGAACACCGGGGAGCTGTTTTTT.

The genes are TRBV4-3 and TRBJ1-6, with D maybe TRBD1 (5 bases). The V gene's germline CDR1 is LGHNA and CDR2 YSLEER. V was pared by 4 bases and J by 0 bases, with 28 bases between. The CDR3 totals 22 residues. DNA of the CDR3: TGCGCCAGCAGCCCCCTCGCTGGCCGACTCGGGAGGGGAAGCTCCTATAATTCACCCCTCCACTTT. Encoded protein: CASSPLAGRLGRGSSYNSPLHF.

The V gene is TRBV7-9, the J gene TRBJ2-1, with 11 bases fitting TRBD2. After removal of 1 base from V and 0 bases from J, the junction contained 8 bases not matched to a gene. The V gene's germline CDR1 is SEHNR and CDR2 FQNEAQ (reference sequence). There are 19 residues in the CDR3. The CDR3 DNA follows: TGTGCCAGCAGCTTAGGTAGGGGACTAGCGGCCTCCTCCTACAATGAGCAGTTCTTC. Its protein product is CASSLGRGLAASSYNEQFF.

V and J are TRBV10-3 and TRBJ1-2; D remains unclear. V lost 4 bases and J lost 4, with 7 bases in between. The CDR3 consists of 12 residues. Germline V gene data show CDR1 as ENHRY and CDR2 as SYGVKD. CDR3 amino acids: CAISAESYGYTF. In nucleotides, the CDR3 is TGTGCCATCAGTGCAGAATCCTATGGCTACACCTTC.

The chain joins TRBV11-2 to TRBJ2-3; D call uncertain. Per the germline V gene, CDR1 is SGHAT and CDR2 is FQNNGV. CDR3 length: 14 residues. Between the trimmed V and J ends, which lost 2 bases and 2 bases, there was a span of 8 bases. The CDR3 here is CASSLLLLTDTQYF. Written as DNA, the CDR3 is TGTGCCAGCAGCTTATTGCTGCTCACAGATACGCAGTATTTT. Complete variable domain (other parts from reference TRBV11-2 and TRBJ2-3): EAGVAQSPRYKIIEKRQSVAFWCNPISGHATLYWYQQILGQGPKLLIQFQNNGVVDDSQLPKDRFSAERLKGVDSTLKIQPAKLEDSAVYLCASSLLLLTDTQYFGPGTRLTVL.

The chain is built from TRBV5-3 and TRBJ1-2; D is perhaps TRBD1 (6 bases). TRBV5-3 is designated an ORF whose function remains uncertain. The ends were cut back, 0 bases at V and 8 bases at J, with 20 bases in the middle. The length of the CDR3 is 16 residues. As DNA, the CDR3 is TGTGCCAGAAGCTTGGGGGAACCAGGGGCGCCCTTCGGCTACACCTTC. Residues: CARSLGEPGAPFGYTF.

V gene TRBV6-2 or TRBV6-3 combines with J gene TRBJ2-5; no reliable D call. CDR3 size: 14 residues. V was shortened by 0 bases and J by 2 bases, with 7 bases between the two germline ends. Germline assignment: CDR1 MNHEY and CDR2 SVGEGT. In DNA, the CDR3 is TGTGCCAGCAGTTACTCTCCCGGGCAAGAGACCCAGTACTTC. Protein: CASSYSPGQETQYF.

The chain is built from TRBV6-5 and TRBJ1-1; D possibly corresponds to TRBD1 (5 bases). Trimming cost V 5 bases and J 5 bases, with 18 bases left between them. Germline V CDR1 and CDR2: MNHEY, SVGAGI. CDR3 length equals 15 residues. The CDR3 is CASSKPSGEDTEAFF. The CDR3 nucleotides read TGTGCCAGCAGTAAACCATCGGGGGAGGATACTGAAGCTTTCTTT.

This chain joins TRBV19 and TRBJ2-5; 7 nucleotides match TRBD2. This CDR3 has 14 residues. CDR1 and CDR2 (germline): LNHDA, SQIVND (reference sequence). V lost 3 bases to trimming and J lost 5 bases; unmatched junction nucleotides: 6. In nucleotides, the CDR3 is TGTGCCAGTAGTATTCCACGGGAGGCGGAGACCCAGTACTTC. Amino acid sequence: CASSIPREAETQYF. Filled out from reference TRBV19 and TRBJ2-5, the complete variable domain reads DGGITQSPKYLFRKEGQNVTLSCEQNLNHDAMYWYRQDPGQGLRLIYYSQIVNDFQKGDIAEGYSVSREKKESFPLTVTSAQKNPTAFYLCASSIPREAETQYFGPGTRLLVL.

This rearrangement joins TRBV3-1 (or the pseudogene TRBV3-2) to TRBJ2-5; 12 bases match TRBD2. J lost 2 bases, V lost 1 base, and 5 bases had no gene match. The length of the CDR3 is 17 residues. Germline V gene lookup returns CDR1 LGHDT and CDR2 YNNKEL (reference sequence). CDR3 sequence: CASSQGLAGEEQETQYF. For the CDR3, the DNA is TGTGCCAGCAGCCAAGGACTAGCGGGGGAAGAGCAAGAGACCCAGTACTTC.

V gene TRBV19 combines with J gene TRBJ1-2; no clear D gene. This CDR3 contains 11 residues. V was trimmed by 3 bases and J by 5 bases, leaving 4 bases between them. The germline gives CDR1 LNHDA, CDR2 SQIVND (reference sequence). CDR3 sequence: CASSIGYGYTF. In DNA, the CDR3 is TGTGCCAGTAGTATTGGGTATGGCTACACCTTC.

The chain couples TRBV6-6 to TRBJ1-1; D is unclear. V lost 0 bases to trimming and J lost 1 base, with 3 bases between them. The CDR3 spans 13 residues. Looked up from germline, CDR1 is MNHNY and CDR2 is SVGAGI (reference sequence). CDR3 in amino acids: CASSYSQNTEAFF. CDR3 in DNA: TGTGCCAGCAGTTACTCCCAGAACACTGAAGCTTTCTTT.

This clone appeared a single time. The chain carries TRBV18 and TRBJ1-6; perhaps TRBD1 as D (5 bases). CDR1 and CDR2 (germline): KGHSH, LQKENI. V shed 3 bases and J shed 9 bases, with 15 bases lying between them. The CDR3 runs to 15 residues. As DNA, the CDR3 is TGTGCCAGCTCACCTTCTTCTATGGGGACTTCACCCCTCCACTTT. Translating it yields CASSPSSMGTSPLHF. The complete variable domain, with remaining parts taken from reference TRBV18 and TRBJ1-6, reads NAGVMQNPRHLVRRRGQEARLRCSPMKGHSHVYWYRQLPEEGLKFMVYLQKENIIDESGMPKERFSAEFPKEGPSILRIQQVVRGDSAAYFCASSPSSMGTSPLHFGNGTRLTVT.

The count of this clone is one. The rearrangement links TRBV7-9 to TRBJ1-5; D remains unclear. CDR1 and CDR2 (germline): SEHNR, FQNEAQ (reference sequence). Trimming stripped 5 bases from V and 0 bases from J, with 8 bases between. The CDR3 has 14 residues. The CDR3 sequence: CASSLGYSNQPQHF. Here the CDR3 DNA reads TGTGCCAGCAGCCTGGGTTATAGCAATCAGCCCCAGCATTTT.

CDR3 protein: CASSEGYEQYF. CDR3 nucleotide sequence: TGTGCCAGCAGTGAGGGCTACGAGCAGTACTTC. The chain has TRBV25-1 and TRBJ2-7; D is ambiguous. The CDR3 sequence is 11 residues long. V was clipped by 3 bases and J by 3 bases, with 3 bases between them. CDR1 is MGHDK and CDR2 is SYGVNS in the germline V gene.

The chain uses TRBV7-2 and TRBJ2-7; D call uncertain. Germline V gives CDR1 SGHTA, CDR2 FQGNSA. V lost 1 base to trimming and J lost 0 bases, with 10 bases between them. There are 15 residues in the CDR3. This CDR3 reads CASSLESRSSYEQYF. The CDR3 region has the DNA TGTGCCAGCAGCTTAGAATCACGCAGCTCCTACGAGCAGTACTTC. Full variable domain (missing parts from reference TRBV7-2 and TRBJ2-7): GAGVSQSPSNKVTEKGKDVELRCDPISGHTALYWYRQSLGQGLEFLIYFQGNSAPDKSGLPSDRFSAERTGGSVSTLTIQRTQQEDSAVYLCASSLESRSSYEQYFGPGTRLTVT.

The chain employs TRBV18 and TRBJ2-5; the D is unclear. The V end was cut by 3 bases, the J end by 5 bases, with 16 bases between. The germline V gene encodes CDR1 KGHSH and CDR2 LQKENI. The CDR3 is 15 residues long. CDR3 residues: CASSPSYATGETQYF. The CDR3 DNA sequence: TGTGCCAGCTCACCCTCTTACGCTACCGGGGAGACCCAGTACTTC.

This chain links TRBV5-5 with TRBJ2-7; D is perhaps TRBD1 (7 bases). This CDR3 has 15 residues. The ends were cut back, 0 bases at V and 7 bases at J, with 17 bases in the middle. Germline CDR1 reads SGHKS; CDR2 reads YYEKEE (reference sequence). CDR3 residues: CASSLAGGGSLEQYF. CDR3 DNA: TGTGCCAGCAGCTTGGCCGGAGGGGGCTCCTTGGAGCAGTACTTC.

This chain uses TRBV11-1 with TRBJ2-5; 11 bases align to TRBD1. The CDR3 length is 15 residues. CDR1 and CDR2 (germline): SGHAT, FQDESV (reference sequence). With 4 bases clipped from V and 8 bases from J, the junction kept 9 bases outside the gene matches. The CDR3 spells CASSSPGQGVITQYF. In DNA, the CDR3 is TGTGCCAGCAGCTCACCGGGACAGGGGGTTATTACCCAGTACTTC.

This rearrangement joins TRBV7-2 to TRBJ1-2; 10 bases agree with TRBD1. This CDR3 comprises 14 residues. Germline V gene data show CDR1 as SGHTA and CDR2 as FQGNSA. J gave up 8 bases and V 3 bases, and 6 bases lay outside the gene matches. CDR3 residues: CASSFLDRGGGYTF. CDR3 DNA: TGTGCCAGCAGCTTCCTGGACAGGGGGGGAGGCTACACCTTC.

This clone was picked up one time. The CDR3 protein is CASSYVAGAKYNEQFF. CDR3 coding DNA: TGTGCCAGCAGTTACGTCGCGGGGGCCAAGTACAATGAGCAGTTCTTC. J is TRBJ2-1 and V is TRBV6-5; TRBD2 is a possible D gene (7 bases). The CDR3 contains 16 residues. The V and J ends lost 2 bases and 4 bases respectively, with 15 bases between them. Per the germline V gene, CDR1 is MNHEY and CDR2 is SVGAGI.